This is a list of T cell receptor beta chains from one sample in a study of long-term antiretroviral therapy in people with HIV. Data came from immunoSEQ multiplex PCR; TCRdb stores just in-frame clones and leaves some out. The sample holds tens of thousands of clones, around 85% seen once. This specimen was unsorted PBMCs, taken 2.3 years after starting antiretroviral therapy. Every receptor here comes from a middle-aged man with HIV. CDR3s include the opening cysteine and the closing phenylalanine or tryptophan. Each record gives: clone size, D gene, V gene, CDR3 length, J gene, CDR3 protein, CDR3 DNA. The D gene is left open where the match is weak. Expanded clones are given a class, and other clones once, few, many or no size at all.

>NA|TRBD1|TRBV30|14|TRBJ2-7
CAWSPGTGDYEQYF
TGTGCCTGGAGTCCCGGGACAGGGGACTACGAGCAGTACTTC
>NA|NA|TRBV15|14|TRBJ1-5
CATSSSRSLQPQHF
TGTGCCACCAGCAGCAGCCGGTCACTTCAGCCCCAGCATTTT
>NA|NA|TRBV9|13|TRBJ2-7
CASSVGDLYEQYF
TGTGCCAGCAGCGTAGGGGACCTCTACGAGCAGTACTTC
>few|NA|TRBV25-1|13|TRBJ2-7
CASRGPSSYEQYF
TGTGCCAGCAGGGGACCGAGCTCCTACGAGCAGTACTTC
>NA|NA|TRBV19|15|TRBJ2-2
CASSMNGIGTGELFF
TGTGCCAGTAGTATGAACGGGATTGGCACCGGGGAGCTGTTTTTT
>NA|TRBD2|TRBV2|15|TRBJ2-5
CASRTLGLAGETQYF
TGTGCCAGCAGGACCCTCGGACTAGCAGGAGAGACCCAGTACTTC
>once|NA|TRBV7-5|15|TRBJ2-7
CVRSLDRVGSYEQYF
TGTGTCAGAAGCTTAGACAGGGTAGGCTCCTACGAGCAGTACTTC
>NA|NA|TRBV28|14|TRBJ2-1
CASCRGAPLNEQFF
TGTGCCAGTTGCCGCGGGGCCCCCTTGAATGAGCAGTTCTTC
>NA|NA|TRBV2|12|TRBJ2-7
CASSVQRYEQYF
TGTGCCAGCAGCGTCCAAAGGTACGAGCAGTACTTC
>few|NA|TRBV6-5|12|TRBJ1-2
CASSLGGSGYTF
TGTGCCAGCAGCCTTGGGGGGTCTGGCTACACCTTC
>NA|TRBD2|TRBV9|18|TRBJ2-3
CASSVPLRERDLTDTQYF
TGTGCCAGCAGCGTACCCCTACGAGAGCGGGACCTCACAGATACGCAGTATTTT
>NA|NA|TRBV5-1|20|TRBJ2-2
CASSLGEITGTAPNTGELFF
TGCGCCAGCAGCTTGGGGGAAATTACCGGGACCGCACCTAACACCGGGGAGCTGTTTTTT
>NA|TRBD1|TRBV4-2|15|TRBJ2-2
CASSQGDREAGELFF
TGTGCCAGCAGCCAGGGGGACAGGGAGGCCGGGGAGCTGTTTTTT
>NA|TRBD2|TRBV2|15|TRBJ2-1
CASSGTSGRIYEQFF
TGTGCCAGCAGTGGGACTAGCGGGAGAATCTATGAGCAGTTCTTC
>medium-sized|NA|TRBV27|11|TRBJ1-1
CATIGSTEAFF
TGTGCCACCATCGGTAGCACTGAAGCTTTCTTT
>NA|NA|TRBV9|13|TRBJ2-2
CASSTSGPGELFF
TGTGCCAGCAGTACCAGTGGCCCCGGGGAGCTGTTTTTT
>NA|NA|TRBV6-5|13|TRBJ2-1
CASGRSLGDEQFF
TGTGCCAGCGGACGTTCCCTTGGGGATGAGCAGTTCTTC
>NA|TRBD1|TRBV30|14|TRBJ2-2
CAWNRDRIIGELFF
TGTGCCTGGAACCGGGACAGGATTATCGGGGAGCTGTTTTTT
>NA|NA|TRBV10-1|12|TRBJ2-3
CASSQEGYTQYF
TGCGCCAGCAGCCAAGAGGGGTATACGCAGTATTTT
>NA|NA|TRBV5-6|14|TRBJ1-3
CASSLRRRGNTIYF
TGTGCCAGCAGCTTGAGGCGACGTGGAAACACCATATATTTT
>NA|NA|TRBV5-1|16|TRBJ2-2
CASSQESGINTGELFF
TGCGCCAGCAGCCAAGAGTCGGGGATTAACACCGGGGAGCTGTTTTTT
>NA|NA|TRBV5-4|13|TRBJ2-5
CASGGRVEETQYF
TGTGCCAGCGGGGGCAGGGTTGAAGAGACCCAGTACTTC
>NA|NA|TRBV1|16|TRBJ2-7
CTSSQDQAGCSYEQYF
TGCACCAGCAGCCAAGATCAAGCGGGGTGCTCCTACGAGCAGTACTTC
>NA|NA|TRBV2|13|TRBJ1-5
CASSEGGVQPQHF
TGTGCCAGCAGTGAAGGGGGAGTTCAGCCCCAGCATTTT
>NA|TRBD1|TRBV10-3|13|TRBJ1-5
CAIRDRVDQPQHF
TGTGCCATCCGAGACAGGGTAGATCAGCCCCAGCATTTT
>NA|TRBD1|TRBV7-8|15|TRBJ1-1
CASSPGQARWREAFF
TGTGCCAGCAGCCCGGGACAGGCCCGTTGGAGGGAAGCTTTCTTT
>NA|NA|TRBV5-1|13|TRBJ1-5
CASSWAGNQPQHF
TGCGCCAGCAGCTGGGCGGGGAATCAGCCCCAGCATTTT
>NA|NA|TRBV2|14|TRBJ1-6
CASSGPGNNSPLHF
TGTGCCAGCAGTGGCCCGGGAAATAATTCACCCCTCCACTTT
>NA|TRBD1|TRBV6-5|14|TRBJ2-7
CASSPGQGLSEQYF
TGTGCCAGCAGTCCGGGACAGGGGTTAAGCGAGCAGTACTTC